What follows are 9 T cell receptor beta chains derived from one specimen sequenced in a study of blood T cell repertoires in COVID-19. Method: immunoSEQ multiplex PCR; TCRdb's copy keeps in-frame clones and lacks some. The table includes approximately 40,000 clones, roughly 80% detected once. Sequencing used peripheral blood. These receptors were taken from a human donor in a cohort sampled during active COVID-19.

This chain links TRBV5-8 with TRBJ1-2, with 8 bases aligning to TRBD1. The CDR3 contains 15 residues. V lost 2 bases, J lost 5 bases, and 8 bases stayed unmatched. Germline V CDR1 and CDR2: SGHTS, YDEGEE. CDR3 sequence: CASSFPLDRGYGYTF. CDR3 sequence (DNA): TGTGCCAGCAGCTTTCCACTCGACAGGGGATATGGCTACACCTTC.

This chain uses TRBV5-1 with TRBJ2-3; TRBD1 matches at 7 bases. Germline CDR1 reads SGHRS; CDR2 reads YFSETQ. The CDR3 is 14 amino acids. V trimming: 4 bases; J trimming: 2 bases; junction bases outside the gene matches: 4. CDR3 residues: CASSHGTDTDTQYF. In DNA, the CDR3 is TGCGCCAGCAGCCATGGGACAGACACAGATACGCAGTATTTT.

The chain carries TRBV6-5 and TRBJ1-2, with D tentatively TRBD1 (5 bases). CDR1 and CDR2 (germline): MNHEY, SVGAGI. Trimming removed 8 bases from V and 6 bases from J, with 16 bases in between. The CDR3 spans 13 residues. In nucleotides, the CDR3 is TGTGCCAGCTCCCCACGGGAGGGACATGGCTACACCTTC. Its translation is CASSPREGHGYTF.

This sequence joins TRBV29-1 and TRBJ2-7; possibly TRBD2 for D (7 bases). V was cut by 0 bases and J by 7 bases, with 19 bases left in between. The CDR3 sequence is 15 residues long. The germline gives CDR1 SQVTM, CDR2 ANQGSEA. The CDR3 reads CSVEDPAGGLREQYF. CDR3 coding DNA: TGCAGCGTTGAAGATCCAGCCGGGGGGCTCAGGGAGCAGTACTTC.

The genes are TRBV18 and TRBJ2-6; 10 nucleotides agree with TRBD1. CDR1 KGHSH and CDR2 LQKENI come from the germline V gene. V was clipped by 2 bases and J by 2 bases; unmatched bases: 6. The CDR3 consists of 18 residues. CDR3 sequence reads: CASSPFVTGGAGANVLTF. The CDR3 nucleotides read TGTGCCAGCTCACCATTTGTGACAGGGGGCGCTGGGGCCAACGTCCTGACTTTC.

This clone was recorded only once. This sequence joins TRBV4-2 and TRBJ2-2; 7 nucleotides align to TRBD2. With 0 bases clipped from V and 6 bases from J, the junction kept 7 bases outside the gene matches. Per germline, CDR1 LGHNA and CDR2 YNFKEQ. The CDR3 sequence is 16 residues long. This chain's CDR3 is CASSQDSAGDAGELFF. The DNA of the CDR3 is TGTGCCAGCAGCCAAGATTCGGCGGGGGATGCCGGGGAGCTGTTTTTT.

This clone is a singleton in its sample. The chain employs TRBV6-5 and TRBJ2-6, with 7 bases matching TRBD1. Germline V gene sequence: CDR1 MNHEY, CDR2 SVGAGI. The trim removed 2 bases at V and 2 bases at J, leaving 3 bases unmatched. CDR3 length equals 16 residues. CDR3 bases: TGTGCCAGCAGTTACGGGGGACAGCCTGGGGCCAACGTCCTGACTTTC. The encoded protein is CASSYGGQPGANVLTF.

Remarks on this clone: A read error may produce the germline difference seen at one junction end. The chain links TRBV19 to TRBJ1-4; D ambiguous. Germline CDR1 is LNHDA and CDR2 is SQIVND (reference sequence). This CDR3 has 14 residues. CDR3 nucleotides: TGTGCCAGTAGGCCACAGACAACGAATGAAAAACTGTTTTTT. It is translated as CASRPQTTNEKLFF.

J is TRBJ1-5 and V is TRBV19; possible D gene TRBD1, 5 bases. V lost 2 bases to trimming and J lost 5 bases, with 10 bases between them. The germline gives CDR1 LNHDA, CDR2 SQIVND (reference sequence). The CDR3 runs 14 residues. CDR3 coding DNA: TGTGCCAGTAGTATAAGGGGTTTCTATCAGCCCCAGCATTTT. It yields the protein CASSIRGFYQPQHF.